The 2 T cell receptor beta chains below were found in one sample sequenced in a study of shared T cell receptors in the human thymus. TCRdb keeps only in-frame clones here, not all; method: immunoSEQ multiplex PCR. The repertoire includes about 730,000 clones, approximately 85% of them detected once, and around 0.0094% sits in the top ten. Separately, the same data were catalogued under a study of human thymus T cells.

The sample consisted of thymocytes. These receptors were taken from a girl under three years old with a congenital heart defect.

The chain couples TRBV5-4 to TRBJ1-2; 9 bases agree with TRBD1. CDR1 SGHNT and CDR2 YYREEE come from the germline V gene (reference sequence). The CDR3 covers 15 residues. V was clipped by 2 bases and J by 3 bases; unmatched bases: 5. CDR3 sequence reads: CASSLGDRVHYGYTF. The DNA for the CDR3 is TGTGCCAGCAGCTTAGGGGACAGGGTGCACTATGGCTACACCTTC.

J is TRBJ1-5 and V is TRBV12-5; D gene unclear. Germline CDR1 is LGHNT and CDR2 is FRNRAP. With 4 bases removed from V and 10 bases from J, the gap between germline ends came to 11 bases. This CDR3 contains 12 residues. The CDR3 bases are TGTGCTAGTGGTTCCCCAACTCTACCCCAGCATTTT. Amino acids: CASGSPTLPQHF. Complete variable domain (other parts from reference TRBV12-5 and TRBJ1-5): DARVTQTPRHKVTEMGQEVTMRCQPILGHNTVFWYRQTMMQGLELLAYFRNRAPLDDSGMPKDRFSAEMPDATLATLKIQPSEPRDSAVYFCASGSPTLPQHFGDGTRLSIL.